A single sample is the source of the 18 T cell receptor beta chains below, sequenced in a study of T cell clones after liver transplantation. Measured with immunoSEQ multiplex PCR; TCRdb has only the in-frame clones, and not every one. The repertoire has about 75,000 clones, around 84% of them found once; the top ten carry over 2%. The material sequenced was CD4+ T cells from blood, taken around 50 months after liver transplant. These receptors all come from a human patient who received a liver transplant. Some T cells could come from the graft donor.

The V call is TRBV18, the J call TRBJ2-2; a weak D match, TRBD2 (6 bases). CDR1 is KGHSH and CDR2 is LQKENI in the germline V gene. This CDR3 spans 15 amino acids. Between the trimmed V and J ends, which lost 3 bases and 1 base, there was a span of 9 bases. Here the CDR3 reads CASSPVGGNTGELFF. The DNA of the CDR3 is TGTGCCAGCTCACCGGTCGGGGGGAACACCGGGGAGCTGTTTTTT.

The CDR3 bases are TGTGCCAGCAGTTATGAGCAGTTCTTC. It codes for CASSYEQFF. The gene calls are TRBV6-6 and TRBJ2-1; D gene ambiguous. Between the trimmed V and J ends, which lost 3 bases and 9 bases, there was a span of 0 bases. The CDR3 is made up of 9 amino acids. From germline, CDR1 is MNHNY and CDR2 SVGAGI (reference sequence).

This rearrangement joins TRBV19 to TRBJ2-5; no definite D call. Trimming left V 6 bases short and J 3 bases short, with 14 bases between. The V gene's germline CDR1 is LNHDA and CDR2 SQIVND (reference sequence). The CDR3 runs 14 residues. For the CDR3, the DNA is TGTGCCAGTAGGGACGGTCAATGGGAAGAGACCCAGTACTTC. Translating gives CASRDGQWEETQYF.

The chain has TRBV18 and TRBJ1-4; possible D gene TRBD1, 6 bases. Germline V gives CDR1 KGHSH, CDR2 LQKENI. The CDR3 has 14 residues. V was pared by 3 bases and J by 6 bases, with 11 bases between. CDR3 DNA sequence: TGTGCCAGCTCACCTCCGGGACACGATGAAAAACTGTTTTTT. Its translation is CASSPPGHDEKLFF. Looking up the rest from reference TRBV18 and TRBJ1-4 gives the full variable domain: NAGVMQNPRHLVRRRGQEARLRCSPMKGHSHVYWYRQLPEEGLKFMVYLQKENIIDESGMPKERFSAEFPKEGPSILRIQQVVRGDSAAYFCASSPPGHDEKLFFGSGTQLSVL.

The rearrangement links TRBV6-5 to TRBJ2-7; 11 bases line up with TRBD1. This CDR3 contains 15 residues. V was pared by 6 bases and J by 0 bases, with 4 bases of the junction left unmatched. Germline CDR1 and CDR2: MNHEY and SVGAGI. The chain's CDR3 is CASSGGTGGSYEQYF. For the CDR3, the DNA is TGTGCCAGCAGCGGGGGGACAGGGGGCTCCTACGAGCAGTACTTC.

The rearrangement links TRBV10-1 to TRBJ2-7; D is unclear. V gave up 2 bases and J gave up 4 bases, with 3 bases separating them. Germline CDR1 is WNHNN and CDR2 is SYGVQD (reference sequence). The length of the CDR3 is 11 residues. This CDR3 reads CASSEEYEQYF. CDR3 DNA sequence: TGCGCCAGCAGTGAGGAATACGAGCAGTACTTC.

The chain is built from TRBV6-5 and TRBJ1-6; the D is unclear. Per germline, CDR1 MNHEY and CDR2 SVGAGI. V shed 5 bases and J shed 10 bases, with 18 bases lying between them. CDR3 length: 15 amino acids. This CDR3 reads CASSIRTPVTSPLHF. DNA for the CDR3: TGTGCCAGCAGTATTCGGACGCCGGTCACCTCACCCCTCCACTTT.

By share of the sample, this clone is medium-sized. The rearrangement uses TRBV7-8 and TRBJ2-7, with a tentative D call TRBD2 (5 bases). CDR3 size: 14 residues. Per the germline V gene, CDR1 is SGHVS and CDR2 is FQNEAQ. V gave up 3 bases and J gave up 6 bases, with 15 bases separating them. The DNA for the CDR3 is TGTGCCAGCAGCTTGTCACCTAGCAACCGCGAGCAGTACTTC. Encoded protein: CASSLSPSNREQYF.

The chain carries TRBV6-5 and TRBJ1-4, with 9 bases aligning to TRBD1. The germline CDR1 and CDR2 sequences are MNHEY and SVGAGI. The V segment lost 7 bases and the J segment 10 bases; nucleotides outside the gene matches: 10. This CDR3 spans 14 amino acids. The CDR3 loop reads CASTSWTGEAKLFF. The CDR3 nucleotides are TGTGCCAGCACCTCGTGGACAGGGGAGGCAAAACTGTTTTTT.

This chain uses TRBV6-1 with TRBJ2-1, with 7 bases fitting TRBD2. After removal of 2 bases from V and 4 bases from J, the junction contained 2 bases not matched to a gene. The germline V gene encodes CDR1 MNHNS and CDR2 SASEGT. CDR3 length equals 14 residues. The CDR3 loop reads CASSETSVYNEQFF. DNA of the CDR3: TGTGCCAGCAGTGAAACTAGCGTTTACAATGAGCAGTTCTTC.

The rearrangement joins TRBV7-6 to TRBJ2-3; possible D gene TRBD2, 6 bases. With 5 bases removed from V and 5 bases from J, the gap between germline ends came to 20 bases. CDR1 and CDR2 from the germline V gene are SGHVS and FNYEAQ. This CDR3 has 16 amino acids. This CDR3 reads CASSRSGLQGGDTQYF. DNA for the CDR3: TGTGCCAGCAGCAGAAGCGGGCTACAAGGCGGAGATACGCAGTATTTT.

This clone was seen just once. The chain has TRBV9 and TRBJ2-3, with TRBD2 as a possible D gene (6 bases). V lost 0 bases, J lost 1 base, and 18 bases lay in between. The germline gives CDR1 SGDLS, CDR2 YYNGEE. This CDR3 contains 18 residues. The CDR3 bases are TGTGCCAGCAGCGTAGCCCATGCTCGGTCGGGGGGCACAGATACGCAGTATTTT. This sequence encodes CASSVAHARSGGTDTQYF.

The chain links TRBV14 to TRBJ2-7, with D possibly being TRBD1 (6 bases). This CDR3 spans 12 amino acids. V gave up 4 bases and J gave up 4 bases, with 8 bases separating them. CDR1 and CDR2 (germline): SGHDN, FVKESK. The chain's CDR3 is CASSPTGYEQYF. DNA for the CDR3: TGTGCCAGCAGCCCTACAGGGTACGAGCAGTACTTC.

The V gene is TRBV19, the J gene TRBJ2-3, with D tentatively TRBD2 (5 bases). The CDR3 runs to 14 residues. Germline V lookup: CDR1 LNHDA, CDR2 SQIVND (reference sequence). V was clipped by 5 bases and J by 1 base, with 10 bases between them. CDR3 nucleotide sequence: TGTGCCAGTAGTTCTATGGAGGGCACAGATACGCAGTATTTT. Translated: CASSSMEGTDTQYF.

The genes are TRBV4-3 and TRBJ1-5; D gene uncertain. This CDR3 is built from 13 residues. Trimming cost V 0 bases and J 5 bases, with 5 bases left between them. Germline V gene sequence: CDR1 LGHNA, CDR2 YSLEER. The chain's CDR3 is CASSQERDQPQHF. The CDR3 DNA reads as TGCGCCAGCAGCCAAGAAAGGGATCAGCCCCAGCATTTT.

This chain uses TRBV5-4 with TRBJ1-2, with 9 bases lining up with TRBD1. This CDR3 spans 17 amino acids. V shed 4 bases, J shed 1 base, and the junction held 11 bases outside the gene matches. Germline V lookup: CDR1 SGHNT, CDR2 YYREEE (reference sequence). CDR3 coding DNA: TGTGCCAGCAGCCCTGGTGGGGGACAGGGATATAACTATGGCTACACCTTC. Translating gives CASSPGGGQGYNYGYTF.

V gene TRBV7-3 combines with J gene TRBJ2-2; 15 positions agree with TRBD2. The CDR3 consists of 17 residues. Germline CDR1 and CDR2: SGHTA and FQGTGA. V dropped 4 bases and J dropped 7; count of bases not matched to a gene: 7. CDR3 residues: CASSSPGLAGGIGELFF. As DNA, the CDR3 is TGTGCCAGCAGCTCCCCGGGACTAGCGGGAGGAATCGGGGAGCTGTTTTTT. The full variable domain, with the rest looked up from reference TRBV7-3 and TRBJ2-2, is GAGVSQTPSNKVTEKGKYVELRCDPISGHTALYWYRQSLGQGPEFLIYFQGTGAADDSGLPNDRFFAVRPEGSVSTLKIQRTERGDSAVYLCASSSPGLAGGIGELFFGEGSRLTVL.

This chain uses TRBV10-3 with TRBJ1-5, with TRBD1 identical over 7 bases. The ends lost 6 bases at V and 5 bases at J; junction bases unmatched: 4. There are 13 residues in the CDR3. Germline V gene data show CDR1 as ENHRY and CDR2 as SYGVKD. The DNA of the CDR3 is TGTGCCATCAGCCAGGGGGGGGATCAGCCCCAGCATTTT. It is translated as CAISQGGDQPQHF.